The 21 T cell receptor beta chains reported below all come from one sample, sequenced in a study of T cell changes during pregnancy in multiple sclerosis. Clones were read by immunoSEQ multiplex PCR, and TCRdb kept only the in-frame ones, dropping some. The sample includes about 46,000 clones, around 93% of them seen just once. The starting material was CD8+ T cells from peripheral blood mononuclear cells, obtained in the second trimester of pregnancy. The receptors shown here come from a female donor with multiple sclerosis, enrolled in a pregnancy study.

This sequence joins TRBV7-9 and TRBJ1-2; a possible D gene is TRBD1 (5 bases). The CDR3 runs to 17 residues. Per the germline V gene, CDR1 is SEHNR and CDR2 is FQNEAQ (reference sequence). Deletions cut 3 bases from V and 0 bases from J, with 17 bases between. The CDR3 DNA reads TGTGCCAGCAGCTTTACAGGCGGACGTAGGGCTAACTATGGCTACACCTTC. Encoded protein: CASSFTGGRRANYGYTF.

Written as DNA, the CDR3 is TGTGCCAGCAATGGAGGGGCCCACACTGAAGCTTTCTTT. Protein product: CASNGGAHTEAFF. This chain links TRBV27 with TRBJ1-1, with D possibly matching TRBD1 (5 bases). This CDR3 is built from 13 residues. Germline V gene sequence: CDR1 MNHEY, CDR2 SMNVEV (reference sequence). Trimming removed 7 bases from V and 3 bases from J, with 12 bases in between.

The V and J genes are TRBV5-1 and TRBJ1-5; possibly TRBD1 for D (6 bases). Germline loops: CDR1 SGHRS, CDR2 YFSETQ. The V and J ends lost 1 base and 6 bases respectively, with 14 bases between them. This CDR3 contains 15 residues. CDR3 nucleotides: TGCGCCAGCAGCTTGAGGGCAGGGGATAGTCAGCCCCAGCATTTT. This translates into CASSLRAGDSQPQHF.

This clone showed up just a few times. The CDR3 loop is CASSTGTRENTEAFF. Written as DNA, the CDR3 is TGCGCCAGCAGCACCGGAACCAGGGAGAACACTGAAGCTTTCTTT. V usage is TRBV5-1 and J usage is TRBJ1-1; tentative D call: TRBD1 (5 bases). This CDR3 is built from 15 residues. Trimming removed 4 bases from V and 1 base from J, with 14 bases in between. Germline V CDR1 and CDR2: SGHRS, YFSETQ.

This clone was picked up one time. The chain carries TRBV4-3 and TRBJ2-1; D is possibly TRBD1 (6 bases). Per germline, CDR1 LGHNA and CDR2 YSLEER. Trimming took 1 base from V and 8 from J, leaving 12 bases between them. The CDR3 totals 14 residues. CDR3 in DNA: TGCGCCAGCAGCCAAGGTGGGGGCAGTGATGAGCAGTTCTTC. This translates into CASSQGGGSDEQFF.

The rearrangement links TRBV6-1 to TRBJ1-3; no clear D. The CDR3 is 15 residues long. V gave up 3 bases and J gave up 0 bases, with 9 bases separating them. Germline V CDR1 and CDR2: MNHNS, SASEGT. Written as DNA, the CDR3 is TGTGCCAGCAGTGAGGCGGTAAGCTCTGGAAACACCATATATTTT. This codes for CASSEAVSSGNTIYF.

The chain couples TRBV7-8 to TRBJ2-5; 9 positions match TRBD2. The CDR3 consists of 15 residues. Germline CDR1 SGHVS, CDR2 FQNEAQ. V lost 4 bases and J lost 2; bases outside the gene matches: 5. The CDR3 spells CASSYSGGGQETQYF. The CDR3 region has the DNA TGTGCCAGCAGCTATAGCGGGGGAGGGCAAGAGACCCAGTACTTC.

The chain links TRBV11-2 to TRBJ2-7, with 8 bases that match TRBD1. CDR3 length: 15 amino acids. J gave up 6 bases and V 2 bases, and 9 bases lay outside the gene matches. CDR1 SGHAT and CDR2 FQNNGV come from the germline V gene. DNA for the CDR3: TGTGCCAGCAGCTTAATCGGACAGGGATTTTCCGAGCAGTACTTC. It yields the protein CASSLIGQGFSEQYF.

The V gene is TRBV19, the J gene TRBJ2-5; 10 bases agree with TRBD2. CDR1 LNHDA and CDR2 SQIVND come from the germline V gene (reference sequence). The CDR3 runs 16 residues. The junction had 8 bases not matched to a gene; V was cut back by 6 bases and J by 1 base. The CDR3 sequence: CASRDSGLATQETQYF. The CDR3 nucleotides read TGTGCCAGTAGAGATTCGGGACTAGCGACCCAAGAGACCCAGTACTTC.

V and J are TRBV11-1 and TRBJ2-1; perhaps TRBD1 as D (5 bases). CDR1 SGHAT and CDR2 FQDESV come from the germline V gene (reference sequence). The CDR3 covers 16 residues. V dropped 0 bases and J dropped 6 bases, with 15 bases sitting between them. The chain's CDR3 is CASSLAPFGAGNEQFF. CDR3 in DNA: TGTGCCAGCAGCTTAGCGCCTTTTGGGGCTGGCAATGAGCAGTTCTTC. Looking up the rest from reference TRBV11-1 and TRBJ2-1 gives the full variable domain: EAEVAQSPRYKITEKSQAVAFWCDPISGHATLYWYRQILGQGPELLVQFQDESVVDDSQLPKDRFSAERLKGVDSTLKIQPAELGDSAMYLCASSLAPFGAGNEQFFGPGTRLTVL.

The J gene is TRBJ1-1, the V gene TRBV7-2, with 7 nucleotides matching TRBD1. CDR3 length: 16 amino acids. J lost 0 bases, V lost 5 bases, and 9 bases had no gene match. Germline V gene sequence: CDR1 SGHTA, CDR2 FQGNSA. CDR3 DNA sequence: TGTGCCAGCAGCCCCACGGCAGGGGGGTTGAACACTGAAGCTTTCTTT. This encodes CASSPTAGGLNTEAFF.

DNA of the CDR3: TGTGCCAGCAGTTACGACCGGGACAGAGGCTACGAGCAGTACTTC. Translation: CASSYDRDRGYEQYF. The chain couples TRBV6-5 to TRBJ2-7; 7 bases map to TRBD1. The germline gives CDR1 MNHEY, CDR2 SVGAGI. The CDR3 has 15 residues. The V and J ends lost 2 bases and 3 bases, in that order; junction bases with no gene match: 7.

This clone is a singleton in its sample. This chain connects TRBV27 to TRBJ1-1; 7 nucleotides align to TRBD1. This CDR3 spans 13 amino acids. The germline gives CDR1 MNHEY, CDR2 SMNVEV (reference sequence). With 6 bases clipped from V and 4 bases from J, the junction kept 5 bases outside the gene matches. CDR3 coding DNA: TGTGCCAGCAGAGCTCAGGGGGGCACTGAAGCTTTCTTT. It is translated as CASRAQGGTEAFF.

This chain connects TRBV9 to TRBJ2-5; possibly TRBD1 for D (6 bases). This CDR3 spans 17 amino acids. Germline CDR1 is SGDLS and CDR2 is YYNGEE. Trimming stripped 3 bases from V and 1 base from J, with 19 bases between. The CDR3 DNA follows: TGTGCCAGCAGCGCCGATGAGGCAGGGGTCCTCCAAGAGACCCAGTACTTC. Its protein is CASSADEAGVLQETQYF.

This rearrangement joins TRBV7-9 to TRBJ2-5; 7 bases agree with TRBD1. V was pared by 6 bases and J by 4 bases, with 5 bases of the junction left unmatched. The germline V gene has CDR1 SEHNR and CDR2 FQNEAQ (reference sequence). CDR3 size: 13 residues. The CDR3 nucleotides are TGTGCCAGCAGAGACAGGGATCGAGAGACCCAGTACTTC. Its protein product is CASRDRDRETQYF.

The CDR3 protein is CASSFSGRNQPQHF. CDR3 coding DNA: TGTGCCAGCAGTTTTTCAGGGAGGAATCAGCCCCAGCATTTT. The chain uses TRBV27 and TRBJ1-5; the D gene is possibly TRBD1 (5 bases). Trimming shortened V by 3 bases and J by 4 bases, and 10 bases separated the two germline ends. The germline V gene has CDR1 MNHEY and CDR2 SMNVEV (reference sequence). This CDR3 region has 14 residues.

V is TRBV4-3 and J is TRBJ2-7, with D perhaps TRBD2 (6 bases). The germline CDR1 and CDR2 sequences are LGHNA and YSLEER. The CDR3 totals 15 residues. Trimming removed 4 bases from V and 0 bases from J, with 13 bases in between. CDR3 residues: CASSPGTGVSYEQYF. The CDR3 DNA reads as TGCGCCAGCAGCCCAGGGACGGGGGTCTCCTACGAGCAGTACTTC.

The chain joins TRBV5-1 to TRBJ2-4, with D possibly being TRBD1 (6 bases). Between the trimmed V and J ends, which lost 4 bases and 3 bases, there was a span of 17 bases. Germline V gene data show CDR1 as SGHRS and CDR2 as YFSETQ. The CDR3 is 16 amino acids. CDR3 bases: TGCGCCAGCAGCCAATTCAGGGGAGAGGGCAAAAACATTCAGTACTTC. As protein: CASSQFRGEGKNIQYF.

V and J are TRBV9 and TRBJ2-5; 7 nucleotides match TRBD1. V lost 4 bases and J lost 3; bases outside the gene matches: 6. Germline CDR1 SGDLS, CDR2 YYNGEE. CDR3 length: 14 amino acids. The CDR3 DNA reads as TGTGCCAGCAGCTCCATGGGACAGAAAGAGACCCAGTACTTC. Protein product: CASSSMGQKETQYF.

This clone counts as medium-sized. The V gene is TRBV9, the J gene TRBJ2-2, with D maybe TRBD1 (6 bases). The CDR3 length is 15 residues. The V gene's germline CDR1 is SGDLS and CDR2 YYNGEE. Trimming pared 3 bases from V and 3 bases from J, leaving 12 bases between. This CDR3 is CASSAPDSYTGELFF. CDR3 nucleotides: TGTGCCAGCAGCGCCCCGGACAGTTACACCGGGGAGCTGTTTTTT.

V gene TRBV5-4 combines with J gene TRBJ2-1; D perhaps matches TRBD1 (6 bases). V lost 6 bases and J lost 2, with 12 bases in between. CDR3 length equals 14 residues. The V gene's germline CDR1 is SGHNT and CDR2 YYREEE (reference sequence). The CDR3 here is CASTLGGAYNEQFF. The DNA of the CDR3 is TGTGCCAGCACCTTAGGGGGTGCCTACAATGAGCAGTTCTTC.